The 28 T cell receptor beta chains reported below all come from one sample, sequenced in a study of T cell changes during pregnancy in multiple sclerosis. This table comes from immunoSEQ multiplex PCR, and its TCRdb copy is limited to in-frame clones, with some not included. Of over 40,000 clones listed, 80% to 95% are singletons. Sequences were derived from peripheral blood, sampled in the third trimester of pregnancy. The receptors were sampled from a female donor with multiple sclerosis, enrolled in a pregnancy study.

The chain is built from TRBV27 and TRBJ1-2; D perhaps matches TRBD1 (6 bases). The CDR3 is made up of 14 amino acids. V dropped 4 bases and J dropped 5 bases, with 14 bases sitting between them. Germline-derived CDR1 and CDR2 are MNHEY and SMNVEV (reference sequence). This chain's CDR3 is CASSSITQGYGYTF. The CDR3 DNA is TGTGCCAGCAGTTCAATAACACAGGGATATGGCTACACCTTC.

The chain uses TRBV6-6 and TRBJ1-5, with D tentatively TRBD1 (6 bases). Germline CDR1 is MNHNY and CDR2 is SVGAGI (reference sequence). The V and J ends lost 1 base and 6 bases respectively, with 13 bases between them. This CDR3 comprises 15 residues. The CDR3 spells CASSYLGAIGQPQHF. CDR3 bases: TGTGCCAGCAGTTACTTGGGGGCAATTGGTCAGCCCCAGCATTTT.

The rearrangement links TRBV7-9 to TRBJ2-4; TRBD2 is a possible D gene (5 bases). V was trimmed by 4 bases and J by 6 bases, leaving 25 bases between them. There are 18 residues in the CDR3. CDR1 is SEHNR, CDR2 FQNEAQ, per germline (reference sequence). The CDR3 loop reads CASSSFGAGLAFRNIQYF. The CDR3 region has the DNA TGTGCCAGCAGCTCCTTCGGTGCAGGTCTAGCCTTTAGAAACATTCAGTACTTC.

V and J are TRBV13 and TRBJ2-1; 7 bases line up with TRBD1. This CDR3 comprises 15 residues. CDR1 and CDR2 (germline): PRHDT, FYEKMQ (reference sequence). V was clipped by 5 bases and J by 5 bases; unmatched bases: 9. CDR3 sequence: CASSPGTVNNNEQFF. CDR3 nucleotides: TGTGCCAGCAGCCCAGGGACAGTCAATAACAATGAGCAGTTCTTC.

The chain carries TRBV27 and TRBJ2-1; the D gene is possibly TRBD2 (5 bases). Germline V gene lookup returns CDR1 MNHEY and CDR2 SMNVEV (reference sequence). The V end lost 3 bases, the J end lost 7 bases, and 19 bases lay between the germline ends. This CDR3 has 16 residues. CDR3 amino acids: CASSFRGPNHQNEQFF. The CDR3 coding sequence is TGTGCCAGCAGTTTTCGAGGGCCTAACCACCAGAATGAGCAGTTCTTC.

This clone was seen only a few times. The chain has TRBV2 and TRBJ2-7; 9 bases map to TRBD1. Trimming at V came to 9 bases and at J to 3 bases, leaving 12 bases not matched to a gene. CDR3 length equals 15 residues. Germline CDR1 and CDR2: SNHLY and FYNNEI. DNA for the CDR3: TGTGCCAGTAGACACAGGGGGCCTTCGGACTACGAGCAGTACTTC. It codes for CASRHRGPSDYEQYF. Complete variable domain (other parts from reference TRBV2 and TRBJ2-7): EPEVTQTPSHQVTQMGQEVILRCVPISNHLYFYWYRQILGQKVEFLVSFYNNEISEKSEIFDDQFSVERPDGSNFTLKIRSTKLEDSAMYFCASRHRGPSDYEQYFGPGTRLTVT.

The chain links TRBV29-1 to TRBJ2-1, with D unresolved. This CDR3 is built from 13 residues. Trimming took 1 base from V and 1 from J, leaving 5 bases between them. From germline, CDR1 is SQVTM and CDR2 ANQGSEA. CDR3 residues: CSVEARSYNEQFF. The CDR3, as DNA: TGCAGCGTTGAAGCTCGGTCCTACAATGAGCAGTTCTTC.

This clone appeared once. J is TRBJ2-3 and V is TRBV4-2; the D gene is possibly TRBD2 (6 bases). CDR3 length equals 16 residues. Germline CDR1 and CDR2: LGHNA and YNFKEQ. V lost 1 base and J lost 0, with 11 bases in between. CDR3: CASSQAGGTSTDTQYF. In DNA form, the CDR3 reads TGTGCCAGCAGCCAAGCCGGCGGGACTAGCACAGATACGCAGTATTTT.

This chain links TRBV5-1 with TRBJ2-5, with 14 bases that match TRBD2. This CDR3 region has 16 residues. Germline V gives CDR1 SGHRS, CDR2 YFSETQ. The trim removed 4 bases at V and 2 bases at J, leaving 4 bases unmatched. CDR3 bases: TGCGCCAGCAGCCCGGGACTAGCGGGAGCACAAGAGACCCAGTACTTC. Translating it yields CASSPGLAGAQETQYF.

This chain joins TRBV13 and TRBJ1-1; the match to TRBD1 covers 8 bases. Per germline, CDR1 PRHDT and CDR2 FYEKMQ (reference sequence). The junction had 3 bases not matched to a gene; V was cut back by 3 bases and J by 0 bases. CDR3 length: 15 residues. The CDR3 nucleotides read TGTGCCAGCAGCTTCCGGACAGGGATGAACACTGAAGCTTTCTTT. Translating it yields CASSFRTGMNTEAFF.

For this clone: The germline gene is not matched at one end of the junction; a read error may be the cause. This rearrangement joins TRBV7-8 to TRBJ2-7; the match to TRBD2 covers 8 bases. The CDR3 loop spans 13 amino acids. Germline V gene lookup returns CDR1 SGHVS and CDR2 FQNEAQ. The CDR3 loop is CASSLEAPSGPNF. CDR3 DNA: TGTGCCAGCAGCTTAGAGGCGCCTAGCGGGCCCAACTTC. Full variable domain (remainder filled in from reference TRBV7-8 and TRBJ2-7): GAGVSQSPRYKVAKRGQDVALRCDPISGHVSLFWYQQALGQGPEFLTYFQNEAQLDKSGLPSDRFFAERPEGSVSTLKIQRTQQEDSAVYLCASSLEAPSGPNFGPGTRLTVT.

This chain connects TRBV27 to TRBJ1-1; D ambiguous. Trimming removed 5 bases from V and 4 bases from J, with 14 bases in between. Germline V CDR1 and CDR2: MNHEY, SMNVEV (reference sequence). The length of the CDR3 is 14 residues. The CDR3 nucleotides are TGTGCCAGCAGTCCTGGGAGAGGTGGCACTGAAGCTTTCTTT. Translating gives CASSPGRGGTEAFF.

The V gene is TRBV28, the J gene TRBJ1-5; no clear D gene. This CDR3 is built from 16 residues. Germline V CDR1 and CDR2: MDHEN, SYDVKM. Trimming left V 2 bases short and J 0 bases short, with 11 bases between. CDR3 sequence (DNA): TGTGCCAGCAGTTTAGTGATCGGGTTTAGCAATCAGCCCCAGCATTTT. Protein: CASSLVIGFSNQPQHF.

The chain is built from TRBV29-1 and TRBJ1-2; TRBD1 matches 7 bases. CDR1 is SQVTM and CDR2 is ANQGSEA in the germline V gene. Trimming took 5 bases from V and 4 from J; bases not matched to a gene: 10. CDR3 length: 14 residues. CDR3 DNA: TGCAGCGTTCCTAGATCAGGACAGGTCTATGGCTACACCTTC. Residues: CSVPRSGQVYGYTF.

This chain connects TRBV11-2 to TRBJ2-1; 7 nucleotides line up with TRBD2. The CDR3 totals 16 residues. V shed 1 base, J shed 4 bases, and the junction held 7 bases outside the gene matches. Germline V gene lookup returns CDR1 SGHAT and CDR2 FQNNGV. CDR3 nucleotides: TGTGCCAGCAGCTTAGGGTGGGAGCGGGGTTACAATGAGCAGTTCTTC. This codes for CASSLGWERGYNEQFF.

This rearrangement joins TRBV9 to TRBJ2-5, with 7 bases fitting TRBD1. The CDR3 runs 14 residues. The V gene's germline CDR1 is SGDLS and CDR2 YYNGEE. The ends lost 3 bases at V and 5 bases at J; junction bases unmatched: 7. The CDR3 DNA sequence: TGTGCCAGCAGCGCCAGACAGGGTTTTGAGACCCAGTACTTC. Translating it yields CASSARQGFETQYF.

As concerns this clone: At one boundary the junction diverges from the germline segment, which might be a read error. The genes are TRBV6-1 and TRBJ1-6; possibly TRBD1 for D (5 bases). Per germline, CDR1 MNHNS and CDR2 SASEGT. The CDR3 contains 15 residues. CDR3 nucleotides: TGTGCCAGCAGTGAAGAGGCAGGGTATAGTTCACCCCTCCACTTT. Its protein is CASSEEAGYSSPLHF.

In its sample, this clone was seen a few times. The chain joins TRBV19 to TRBJ1-1, with 7 bases matching TRBD1. The CDR3 consists of 14 residues. Per the germline V gene, CDR1 is LNHDA and CDR2 is SQIVND (reference sequence). The V gene end was trimmed by 4 bases and the J gene end by 6 bases; junction bases not matched to a gene: 8. Here the CDR3 reads CASSTQGRRAEAFF. CDR3 DNA: TGTGCCAGTAGTACACAGGGGCGTCGAGCTGAAGCTTTCTTT.

V usage is TRBV5-6 and J usage is TRBJ1-5; the match to TRBD1 covers 7 bases. Germline V gene data show CDR1 as SGHDT and CDR2 as YYEEEE. This CDR3 spans 17 amino acids. V gave up 1 base and J gave up 0 bases; unmatched junction bases: 7. The CDR3 DNA is TGTGCCAGCAGCTTGCGGGACAGTTCCTTTAGCAATCAGCCCCAGCATTTT. Its translation is CASSLRDSSFSNQPQHF. The complete variable domain, with remaining parts taken from reference TRBV5-6 and TRBJ1-5, reads DAGVTQSPTHLIKTRGQQVTLRCSPKSGHDTVSWYQQALGQGPQFIFQYYEEEERQRGNFPDRFSGHQFPNYSSELNVNALLLGDSALYLCASSLRDSSFSNQPQHFGDGTRLSIL.

Details on this clone: The DNA is left out, because the CDR3 cannot be placed on it with certainty; the CDR3 is given as TCRdb lists it. The genes are TRBV2 and TRBJ2-3; the tabulated D call, TRBD2, remains unverified against the DNA. Germline V gene sequence: CDR1 SNHLY, CDR2 FYNNEI. The CDR3 is 16 residues long, counting both termini. CDR3 loop: CASILGRLASTDTQYF.

CDR3 region: CASSIVGGQETQYF. CDR3 coding DNA: TGTGCCAGTAGTATAGTCGGGGGACAAGAGACCCAGTACTTC. The rearrangement uses TRBV19 and TRBJ2-5; possible D gene TRBD2, 6 bases. Germline-derived CDR1 and CDR2 are LNHDA and SQIVND (reference sequence). V lost 1 base, J lost 2 bases, and 8 bases lay in between. This CDR3 is built from 14 residues.

The genes are TRBV5-4 and TRBJ1-1; TRBD1 is a possible D gene (5 bases). Germline lookup yields CDR1 SGHNT and CDR2 YYREEE (reference sequence). Trimming pared 4 bases from V and 6 bases from J, leaving 16 bases between. This CDR3 spans 14 amino acids. CDR3 coding DNA: TGTGCCAGCAGCCCCACCCAGGGCTGGGCTGAAGCTTTCTTT. As protein: CASSPTQGWAEAFF.

The chain is built from TRBV28 and TRBJ1-1, with D hard to call. Trimming took 3 bases from V and 2 from J, leaving 10 bases between them. Germline CDR1 and CDR2: MDHEN and SYDVKM. This CDR3 has 14 amino acids. CDR3: CASSFLSSNTEAFF. CDR3 coding DNA: TGTGCCAGCAGTTTTCTGAGCTCAAACACTGAAGCTTTCTTT.

The V call is TRBV15, the J call TRBJ2-1; 11 positions agree with TRBD2. The V segment lost 5 bases and the J segment 2 bases; nucleotides outside the gene matches: 8. The germline CDR1 and CDR2 sequences are LNHNV and YYDKDF (reference sequence). This CDR3 region has 17 residues. This CDR3 reads CATSGLPSGRTYNEQFF. DNA of the CDR3: TGTGCCACCAGCGGATTACCTAGCGGGAGGACCTACAATGAGCAGTTCTTC.

V gene TRBV27 combines with J gene TRBJ2-7, with D perhaps matching TRBD1 (5 bases). This CDR3 region has 12 residues. Germline lookup yields CDR1 MNHEY and CDR2 SMNVEV (reference sequence). The V end lost 9 bases, the J end lost 0 bases, and 9 bases lay between the germline ends. The CDR3: CARPGLSYEQYF. DNA of the CDR3: TGTGCCAGACCAGGGCTCTCCTACGAGCAGTACTTC.

J is TRBJ2-2 and V is TRBV4-3, with 9 bases aligning to TRBD1. Per germline, CDR1 LGHNA and CDR2 YSLEER. This CDR3 region has 17 residues. V was clipped by 0 bases and J by 6 bases; unmatched bases: 8. CDR3 region: CASSQDKDRGWPGELFF. DNA of the CDR3: TGCGCCAGCAGCCAAGATAAGGACAGGGGCTGGCCCGGGGAGCTGTTTTTT.

The V and J genes are TRBV7-2 and TRBJ2-3; 8 bases are a match to TRBD2. The V gene's germline CDR1 is SGHTA and CDR2 FQGNSA. The V gene end was trimmed by 0 bases and the J gene end by 0 bases; junction bases not matched to a gene: 5. This CDR3 has 17 amino acids. The CDR3 spells CASSLAASGLSTDTQYF. CDR3 nucleotide sequence: TGTGCCAGCAGCTTAGCGGCTAGCGGGTTGAGCACAGATACGCAGTATTTT.

This clone was seen just once. The rearrangement uses TRBV11-2 and TRBJ2-3; a possible D gene is TRBD2 (5 bases). Trimming stripped 5 bases from V and 5 bases from J, with 8 bases between. The CDR3 is 12 residues long. Germline V gene sequence: CDR1 SGHAT, CDR2 FQNNGV. CDR3 nucleotide sequence: TGTGCCAGCAGCCCCCGGGGAGATACGCAGTATTTT. Its protein product is CASSPRGDTQYF.